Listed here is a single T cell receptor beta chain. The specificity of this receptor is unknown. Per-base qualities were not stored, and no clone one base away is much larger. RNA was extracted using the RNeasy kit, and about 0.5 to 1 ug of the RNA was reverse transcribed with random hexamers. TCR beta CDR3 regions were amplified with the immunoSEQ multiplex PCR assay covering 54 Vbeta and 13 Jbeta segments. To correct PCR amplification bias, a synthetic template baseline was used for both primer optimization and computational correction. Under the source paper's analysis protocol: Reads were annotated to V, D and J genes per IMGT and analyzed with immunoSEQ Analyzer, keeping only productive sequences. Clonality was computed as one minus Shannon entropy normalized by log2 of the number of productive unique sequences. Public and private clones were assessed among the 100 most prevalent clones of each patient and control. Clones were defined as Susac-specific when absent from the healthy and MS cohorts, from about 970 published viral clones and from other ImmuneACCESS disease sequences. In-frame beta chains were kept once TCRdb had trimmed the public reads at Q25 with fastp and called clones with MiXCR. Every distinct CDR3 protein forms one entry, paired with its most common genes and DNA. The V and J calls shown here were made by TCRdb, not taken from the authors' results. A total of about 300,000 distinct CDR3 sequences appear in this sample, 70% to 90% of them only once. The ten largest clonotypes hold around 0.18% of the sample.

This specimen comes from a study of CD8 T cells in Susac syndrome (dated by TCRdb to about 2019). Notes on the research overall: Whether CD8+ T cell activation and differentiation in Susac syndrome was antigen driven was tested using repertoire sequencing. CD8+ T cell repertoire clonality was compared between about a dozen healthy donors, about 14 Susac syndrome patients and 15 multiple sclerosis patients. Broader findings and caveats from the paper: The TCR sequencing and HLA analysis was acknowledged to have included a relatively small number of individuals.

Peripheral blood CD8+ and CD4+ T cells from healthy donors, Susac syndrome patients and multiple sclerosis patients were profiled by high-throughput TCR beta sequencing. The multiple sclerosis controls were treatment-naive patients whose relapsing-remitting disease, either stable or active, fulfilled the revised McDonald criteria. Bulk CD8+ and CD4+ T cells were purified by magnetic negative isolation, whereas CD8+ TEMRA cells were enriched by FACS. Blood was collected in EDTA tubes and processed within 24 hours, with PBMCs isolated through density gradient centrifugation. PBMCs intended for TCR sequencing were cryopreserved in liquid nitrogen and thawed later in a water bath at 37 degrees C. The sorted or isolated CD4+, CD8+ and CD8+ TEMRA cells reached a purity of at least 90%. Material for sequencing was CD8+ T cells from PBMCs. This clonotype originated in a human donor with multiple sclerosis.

The DNA sequence is given as TGTGCCAGCAGTTTAATGGGCTTTCAAAATCAGCCCCAGCATTTT. It is translated as CASSLMGFQNQPQHF. This receptor chain uses TRBV28 and TRBJ1-5; the D gene is not confidently resolved. Trimming costs V 2 bases and J 4 bases, and their ends lie 12 bases apart. The CDR3 starts with the cysteine, ends with the phenylalanine, and has 15 residues. Just the 45-base CDR3 DNA is kept, in frame starting at base 1. CDR1 MDHEN and CDR2 SYDVKM were looked up in the germline V gene.